Each of the 32 T cell receptor beta chains below was sequenced from the same sample in a study of blood T cells in healthy people across ages. A J-beta primer mix and a sample-barcoded 5' primer were used in a second PCR of roughly 6 to 12 cycles. MiXCR, run by TCRdb on the 5' RACE reads, gives a single entry per CDR3 protein. The sample records 700,000 to 950,000 distinct CDR3 sequences, over 45% being singletons. Source material: blood. The receptors originated from a man aged 25 to 45 in good health.

The CDR3 coding sequence is TGTGCCAGCAATCCTTCGGACAGACGGAACTACGAGCAGTACTTC. It encodes CASNPSDRRNYEQYF. V and J are TRBV28 and TRBJ2-7; possibly TRBD1 for D (6 bases). The CDR3 consists of 15 residues. The germline gives CDR1 MDHEN, CDR2 SYDVKM. V gave up 7 bases and J gave up 3 bases, with 19 bases separating them.

The chain uses TRBV28 and TRBJ1-2; D unresolved. V was trimmed by 5 bases and J by 4 bases, leaving 11 bases between them. The CDR3 length is 13 residues. Per the germline V gene, CDR1 is MDHEN and CDR2 is SYDVKM. Here the CDR3 reads CASSLGVTYGYTF. The CDR3 nucleotides read TGTGCCAGCAGTCTAGGAGTTACCTATGGCTACACCTTC.

This sequence joins TRBV7-9 and TRBJ2-5, with D possibly TRBD2 on 5 matching bases. Germline V gene sequence: CDR1 SEHNR, CDR2 FQNEAQ (reference sequence). This CDR3 region has 12 residues. The V and J ends lost 4 bases and 12 bases respectively, with 15 bases between them. The CDR3 protein is CASSSSTAGEYF. In DNA form, the CDR3 reads TGTGCCAGCAGCTCCTCGACCGCCGGGGAGTACTTC.

The table lists this clonotype with many counts. The rearrangement links TRBV20-1 to TRBJ1-1, with D uncertain. This CDR3 contains 14 residues. Germline V CDR1 and CDR2: DFQATT, SNEGSKA (reference sequence). The CDR3 coding sequence is TGCAGCGCAAACCCCGACGGTATGAACACTGAAGCTTTCTTT. Its protein is CSANPDGMNTEAFF.

The chain employs TRBV5-6 and TRBJ2-2, with 9 nucleotides matching TRBD1. The germline V gene has CDR1 SGHDT and CDR2 YYEEEE. This CDR3 is 17 amino acids long. Trimming at V came to 5 bases and at J to 9 bases, leaving 17 bases not matched to a gene. CDR3 amino acids: CASSRHPGQGISRELFF. CDR3 in DNA: TGTGCCAGCAGTCGACATCCGGGACAGGGTATTTCCCGGGAGCTGTTTTTT.

This CDR3 is CASSPFSPTETQYF. The DNA for the CDR3 is TGTGCCAGCAGCCCATTCAGTCCCACCGAGACCCAGTACTTC. The chain has TRBV12-3 or TRBV12-4 and TRBJ2-5; D is ambiguous. The CDR3 is 14 residues long. Trimming cost V 6 bases and J 5 bases, with 16 bases left between them.

The V gene is TRBV2, the J gene TRBJ1-1; D gene unclear. CDR3 length: 13 amino acids. Trimming pared 7 bases from V and 6 bases from J, leaving 15 bases between. Germline assignment: CDR1 SNHLY and CDR2 FYNNEI. The CDR3 sequence: CASTPRVSAEAFF. In DNA form, the CDR3 reads TGTGCCAGCACCCCTCGGGTATCTGCTGAAGCTTTCTTT.

The chain carries TRBV29-1 and TRBJ2-1; tentative D call: TRBD1 (5 bases). The V end was cut by 5 bases, the J end by 1 base, with 18 bases between. From germline, CDR1 is SQVTM and CDR2 ANQGSEA. The CDR3 contains 16 residues. The CDR3 reads CSVKVRDRGSYNEQFF. The CDR3 DNA is TGCAGCGTTAAAGTCAGAGACAGAGGATCCTACAATGAGCAGTTCTTC.

This clonotype was counted a few times. The rearrangement links TRBV6-5 to TRBJ2-1; TRBD2 agrees at 7 bases. The CDR3 length is 12 residues. The ends lost 5 bases at V and 14 bases at J; junction bases unmatched: 9. Germline values: CDR1 MNHEY, CDR2 SVGAGI. This chain's CDR3 is CASSPDPGGKFF. CDR3 nucleotide sequence: TGTGCCAGCAGTCCTGATCCGGGAGGCAAGTTCTTC.

The rearrangement links TRBV3-1 to TRBJ1-2, with D possibly being TRBD1 (6 bases). CDR1 is LGHDT, CDR2 YNNKEL, per germline (reference sequence). With 0 bases removed from V and 6 bases from J, the gap between germline ends came to 26 bases. CDR3 length: 19 amino acids. The CDR3 region has the DNA TGTGCCAGCAGCCAAGATCAGGAGGGGACAAGGGCCCTTCTAGATGGCTACACCTTC. Its protein product is CASSQDQEGTRALLDGYTF. The whole variable domain, filled in from reference TRBV3-1 and TRBJ1-2, reads DTAVSQTPKYLVTQMGNDKSIKCEQNLGHDTMYWYKQDSKKFLKIMFSYNNKELIINETVPNRFSPKSPDKAHLNLHINSLELGDSAVYFCASSQDQEGTRALLDGYTFGSGTRLTVV.

The chain uses TRBV18 and TRBJ2-3; D gene uncertain. CDR1 KGHSH and CDR2 LQKENI come from the germline V gene. V lost 6 bases and J 0 bases, leaving 19 bases between the germline ends. The CDR3 has 17 residues. The chain's CDR3 is CASSSNSQSSSTDTQYF. The CDR3 nucleotides read TGTGCCAGCTCCTCCAATTCGCAAAGTTCCAGCACAGATACGCAGTATTTT.

CDR3 loop: CSAPGQGINEQFF. The DNA of the CDR3 is TGCAGTGCCCCGGGACAGGGGATCAATGAGCAGTTCTTC. This rearrangement joins TRBV20-1 to TRBJ2-1; 10 nucleotides line up with TRBD1. CDR3 length: 13 residues. V lost 6 bases to trimming and J lost 6 bases; unmatched junction nucleotides: 5. Germline lookup yields CDR1 DFQATT and CDR2 SNEGSKA (reference sequence).

This clonotype was observed once. This sequence joins TRBV4-2 and TRBJ2-2; D unclear. The CDR3 is 14 amino acids. Trimming pared 1 base from V and 6 bases from J, leaving 9 bases between. CDR1 LGHNA and CDR2 YNFKEQ come from the germline V gene. DNA for the CDR3: TGTGCCAGCAGCCAAGCGGCTTCCCCCGGGGAGCTGTTTTTT. Amino acid sequence: CASSQAASPGELFF.

This clonotype was observed a handful of times. The chain links TRBV28 to TRBJ2-4, with no clear D. This CDR3 comprises 15 residues. The V and J ends lost 4 bases and 0 bases respectively, with 10 bases between them. Germline values: CDR1 MDHEN, CDR2 SYDVKM. This CDR3 is CASSSPQKAKNIQYF. The CDR3 coding sequence is TGTGCCAGCAGTTCCCCGCAGAAAGCCAAAAACATTCAGTACTTC.

The chain carries TRBV29-1 and TRBJ2-1; TRBD2 aligns across 13 bases. Germline values: CDR1 SQVTM, CDR2 ANQGSEA. Losses at the gene ends were 6 bases for V and 9 bases for J; bases not matched to a gene: 11. The CDR3 is made up of 15 amino acids. The CDR3 spells CSVAGTSGMYGEQFF. The CDR3 coding sequence is TGCAGCGTGGCCGGGACTAGCGGGATGTATGGTGAGCAGTTCTTC.

This clonotype was detected a few times. This sequence joins TRBV10-3 and TRBJ1-1, with 7 bases that match TRBD1. With 5 bases clipped from V and 1 base from J, the junction kept 10 bases outside the gene matches. This CDR3 has 16 residues. CDR1 is ENHRY and CDR2 is SYGVKD in the germline V gene. As DNA, the CDR3 is TGTGCCATCAGTTGGCCTCCTGGGACAGAGAACACTGAAGCTTTCTTT. Its translation: CAISWPPGTENTEAFF.

The chain couples TRBV20-1 to TRBJ1-1; D possibly corresponds to TRBD1 (5 bases). V was pared by 6 bases and J by 6 bases, with 11 bases between. This CDR3 comprises 11 residues. Germline CDR1 DFQATT, CDR2 SNEGSKA (reference sequence). Here the CDR3 DNA reads TGCAGTGCAATGGGACCCGCTGAAGCTTTCTTT. Protein sequence: CSAMGPAEAFF.

The J gene is TRBJ2-5, the V gene TRBV14; 9 nucleotides agree with TRBD2. The CDR3 is 17 amino acids. The V and J ends lost 0 bases and 2 bases, in that order; junction bases with no gene match: 7. Germline V gives CDR1 SGHDN, CDR2 FVKESK. CDR3 DNA: TGTGCCAGCAGCCAAGAGTTGCGGACTAGCGTACAAGAGACCCAGTACTTC. Protein: CASSQELRTSVQETQYF.

The chain links TRBV12-3 or TRBV12-4 to TRBJ1-2; D gene unclear. V gave up 6 bases and J gave up 3 bases, with 8 bases separating them. This CDR3 has 12 amino acids. CDR3 sequence reads: CASRNAYYGYTF. The CDR3 DNA reads TGTGCCAGCAGAAACGCATACTATGGCTACACCTTC.

This clonotype was detected many times. The DNA for the CDR3 is TGTGCCAGCAGCTTAAACTTACTAGCGGGGAGGACAAACGAGCAGTACTTC. The encoded protein is CASSLNLLAGRTNEQYF. V usage is TRBV7-2 and J usage is TRBJ2-7, with 10 bases matching TRBD2. The CDR3 runs to 17 residues. Germline V gene lookup returns CDR1 SGHTA and CDR2 FQGNSA. V gave up 2 bases and J gave up 5 bases; unmatched junction bases: 12.

The V gene is TRBV4-2, the J gene TRBJ1-1; TRBD1 agrees at 11 bases. This CDR3 is built from 19 residues. With 0 bases clipped from V and 1 base from J, the junction kept 10 bases outside the gene matches. The germline V gene encodes CDR1 LGHNA and CDR2 YNFKEQ. DNA for the CDR3: TGTGCCAGCAGCCAAGATAATTCGGGACAGGGGGGCAGGAACACTGAAGCTTTCTTT. Translation gives CASSQDNSGQGGRNTEAFF.

This clonotype appeared a few times. V gene TRBV30 combines with J gene TRBJ2-7, with 9 nucleotides matching TRBD1. Germline-derived CDR1 and CDR2 are GTSNPN and SVGIG (reference sequence). The CDR3 spans 14 residues. J was trimmed by 3 bases and V by 1 base; bases with no gene match: 4. CDR3 residues: CAWSGGTGNYEQYF. CDR3 in DNA: TGTGCCTGGAGTGGGGGGACAGGGAACTACGAGCAGTACTTC.

This chain connects TRBV10-3 to TRBJ1-1, with 7 bases that match TRBD1. V was clipped by 6 bases and J by 1 base; unmatched bases: 5. CDR3 length: 14 residues. Germline CDR1 is ENHRY and CDR2 is SYGVKD. CDR3 amino acids: CAIRNRGTNTEAFF. CDR3 DNA: TGTGCCATCAGGAACAGGGGAACGAACACTGAAGCTTTCTTT.

The chain couples TRBV9 to TRBJ1-6; possible D gene TRBD1, 6 bases. V was clipped by 4 bases and J by 6 bases, with 8 bases between them. The CDR3 has 13 amino acids. Germline V gene data show CDR1 as SGDLS and CDR2 as YYNGEE. The CDR3 nucleotides read TGTGCCAGCAGCAGGGGGTTTAATTCACCCCTCCACTTT. Its translation is CASSRGFNSPLHF.

In this sample, this clonotype turned up a few times. V and J are TRBV12-3 or TRBV12-4 and TRBJ2-1; TRBD2 agrees at 13 bases. CDR3 size: 14 residues. Trimming cost V 6 bases and J 7 bases; bases outside gene matches: 3. The CDR3 sequence: CASRPGLAGNEQFF. The CDR3 DNA follows: TGTGCCAGCAGACCGGGACTAGCGGGAAATGAGCAGTTCTTC.

The chain combines TRBV28 with TRBJ1-6; D is unresolved. This CDR3 is 13 amino acids long. V was trimmed by 3 bases and J by 5 bases, leaving 5 bases between them. CDR1 MDHEN and CDR2 SYDVKM come from the germline V gene. DNA for the CDR3: TGTGCCAGCAGTTTCGAGGATAATTCACCCCTCCACTTT. The encoded protein is CASSFEDNSPLHF.

On this clonotype itself: One end of the junction fails to match germline, which may point to a read error. This sequence joins TRBV5-1 and TRBJ2-4; TRBD2 is a possible D gene (6 bases). From germline, CDR1 is SGHRS and CDR2 YFSETQ. This CDR3 comprises 11 residues. The CDR3 DNA reads as TGCGCCGGCAGCTGGGGGGATGGGCAGTACTTC. Amino acid sequence: CAGSWGDGQYF.

This clonotype was detected many times. The chain carries TRBV5-4 and TRBJ2-7; 9 bases are shared with TRBD1. The CDR3 covers 12 residues. CDR1 and CDR2 from the germline V gene are SGHNT and YYREEE (reference sequence). The V segment lost 4 bases and the J segment 12 bases; nucleotides outside the gene matches: 8. In DNA, the CDR3 is TGTGCCAGCAGCCCCGGGACAGGGAGCTTGTACTTC. Protein product: CASSPGTGSLYF.

The chain combines TRBV6-2 or TRBV6-3 with TRBJ2-1; 7 bases agree with TRBD2. The CDR3 length is 14 residues. From germline, CDR1 is MNHEY and CDR2 SVGEGT. V dropped 2 bases and J dropped 5; count of bases not matched to a gene: 3. The CDR3 DNA sequence: TGTGCCAGCAGTTACGGCGGGAGTAACAATGAGCAGTTCTTC. Amino acid sequence: CASSYGGSNNEQFF.

The chain is built from TRBV6-1 and TRBJ1-1; D unclear. Trimming pared 4 bases from V and 3 bases from J, leaving 9 bases between. Germline-derived CDR1 and CDR2 are MNHNS and SASEGT. The CDR3 contains 13 residues. CDR3 in DNA: TGTGCCAGCAGTGTTGAGAAGTACACTGAAGCTTTCTTT. This sequence encodes CASSVEKYTEAFF.

The chain uses TRBV7-2 and TRBJ1-1, with D unresolved. Germline values: CDR1 SGHTA, CDR2 FQGNSA. Trimming took off 3 bases at V and 0 bases at J, with 11 bases between the two ends. The CDR3 covers 15 residues. CDR3 bases: TGTGCCAGCAGCTTCAGCCAGAACATGAACACTGAAGCTTTCTTT. Protein product: CASSFSQNMNTEAFF.

The chain combines TRBV6-5 with TRBJ2-6, with D tentatively TRBD1 or TRBD2 (5 bases each). The CDR3 contains 18 residues. Trimming took off 1 base at V and 2 bases at J, with 15 bases between the two ends. The V gene's germline CDR1 is MNHEY and CDR2 SVGAGI. The CDR3 loop is CASSYYPPGRPGANVLTF. The CDR3 DNA sequence: TGTGCCAGCAGTTACTACCCCCCGGGACGACCTGGGGCCAACGTCCTGACTTTC.